Listed here is a single TCR beta chain. Its antigen remains unidentified. Compared with germline, one end of the junction differs, possibly owing to a read error. The entry originates in a study of CD8 T cells in ankylosing spondylitis. Study-wide findings and caveats: Ankylosing spondylitis blood appeared to carry a characteristic TCR beta motif of roughly 8 highly homologous variants.

Quantitative 5'-RACE with molecular barcodes produced the TCR beta libraries. MiXCR, applied by TCRdb to the 5' RACE reads, yields one record per CDR3 protein. The sample lists tens of thousands of distinct CDR3 sequences, 25% to 35% occurring once. The CDR3 length is 8 residues. Per the germline V gene, CDR1 is DFQATT and CDR2 is SNEGSKA (reference sequence). This chain uses TRBV20-1 with TRBJ2-1; TRBD1 is a possible D gene (6 bases). The sequenced sample was blood, either unsorted or a sorted T cell fraction (not recorded which). The sequence came from a male donor with ankylosing spondylitis or in good health (not recorded which). The CDR3 loop reads CSARWGLF. Written as DNA, the CDR3 is TGCAGTGCGCGGTGGGGGCTCTTC.